This T cell receptor (beta chain) originates from a study of blood T cell repertoires in COVID-19. Study information: Samples came from the United States, Italy and Spain, spanning acute and convalescent COVID-19. PBMCs, B-cell-depleted T cells, or T cells were the source of the cDNA or gDNA that made up the material.

With V trimmed by 3 bases and J by 0 bases, 2 bases remained unmatched. Germline V gives CDR1 SGHRS, CDR2 YFSETQ. This CDR3 comprises 16 residues. This clone showed up just once. In the source study's methods: The assay estimated nucleated cells by amplifying reference gene primers. TCRdb's copy holds only in-frame clones and misses some; the assay was immunoSEQ multiplex PCR. D and trimming come from the DNA, and the V and J calls and clone size come from that table. The table has roughly 74,000 clones, 80% to 90% seen once. This clonotype was obtained from a man between 70 and 80 years old with acute or convalescent COVID-19. The specimen sequenced was peripheral blood. The chain links TRBV5-1 to TRBJ1-4; 10 bases are a match to TRBD1. The CDR3: CASSWGQGPTNEKLFF. As DNA, the CDR3 is TGCGCCAGCAGCTGGGGACAGGGGCCAACTAATGAAAAACTGTTTTTT.